This T cell receptor beta chain was documented in a study of blood T cell repertoires in COVID-19. The overall study: PBMCs, B-cell-depleted T cells, or T cells provided the cDNA or gDNA that made up the material.

The CDR3 spans 16 residues. CDR1 and CDR2 (germline): MNHEY, SVGAGI. V gave up 0 bases and J gave up 6 bases, with 15 bases separating them. Using immunoSEQ multiplex PCR, the repertoire was profiled, and TCRdb retains in-frame clones only, with some absent. The sample lists 470,000 or so clones; 85% to 90% were seen once. The sequencing input was peripheral blood. The rearrangement uses TRBV6-5 and TRBJ2-1; D perhaps matches TRBD2 (7 bases). The source of this sequence is a woman aged 30 to 39 with acute or convalescent COVID-19. The chain's CDR3 is CASSYSRGAIPNEQFF. The CDR3 bases are TGTGCCAGCAGTTACTCACGGGGGGCCATCCCCAATGAGCAGTTCTTC.